This TCR beta chain is drawn from a study of shared clonotypes between healthy human individuals. Germline loops: CDR1 MNHEY, CDR2 SMNVEV (reference sequence). CDR3 length: 13 residues. Trimming took 7 bases from V and 1 from J; bases not matched to a gene: 2. As defined, naive CD8 cells were CD45RO-negative and positively selected for CCR7, with terminally differentiated effector memory CD45RA+ cells excluded. Donors included only healthy HIV-negative adults lacking recent acute infections or vaccinations. This table comes from immunoSEQ multiplex PCR, and its TCRdb copy is limited to in-frame clones, with some not included. The sample shows around 2,000,000 clones, 85% to 95% of them seen only once.

This TCR was recovered from a man between 18 and 29 years old in good health. Some clones in this sample may be carry-over from other donors' samples. The sequenced material came from naive CD8+ T cells from PBMCs. V is TRBV27 and J is TRBJ2-3; TRBD2 agrees at 7 bases. CDR3 nucleotide sequence: TGTGCCAGCACCCGGGGGGGCACAGATACGCAGTATTTT. Translated, it gives CASTRGGTDTQYF.